This T cell receptor beta chain was profiled in a study of cytomegalovirus exposure and HLA in healthy donors. CDR1 is MNHNY and CDR2 is SVGAGI in the germline V gene (reference sequence). The CDR3 spans 16 residues. V lost 0 bases, J lost 2 bases, and 12 bases lay in between. PCR used 60 Vbeta primers and 13 Jbeta primers. Clones were sequenced by immunoSEQ multiplex PCR, and TCRdb holds only the in-frame ones, with some missing. The data hold 150,000 to 200,000 clones, with roughly 71% observed a single time. Only a few counts were recorded for this clone. Its target is not known. The sample carries other DNA sequences with the same CDR3. The study's findings and limits: It was taken for granted in presence/absence analyses that sequencing depth across donors was roughly uniform. High specificity and sensitivity for cytomegalovirus status were reported for the classifier.

The receptor was isolated from a male donor in good health and CMV-seropositive. This chain links TRBV6-6 with TRBJ2-3; D may be TRBD2 (5 bases). What was sequenced was PBMCs. DNA for the CDR3: TGTGCCAGCAGTTACTCGGGGTCGGGGTTCACAGATACGCAGTATTTT. Translated: CASSYSGSGFTDTQYF.